A selection of T cell receptor beta chains follows, all from one sample in a study of shared clonotypes between healthy human individuals. Some clones are missing from TCRdb's copy, which holds only in-frame ones; the method was immunoSEQ multiplex PCR. The sample consists of approximately 600,000 clones, 85% to 95% of them appearing once. Input material: naive CD8+ T cells sorted from blood. The receptor source for this set is a woman younger than 45 in good health. Both conserved end residues are part of each CDR3. D genes are given only for firm matches. Some rows have no size entry. The others give once, few or many, or a class for an expanded clone.

length: 14; J: TRBJ2-1; D: .; V: TRBV27; size: once; DNA: TGTGCCAGCAGTCTGCAATTGAGCGGAAATGAGCAGTTCTTC; CDR3: CASSLQLSGNEQFF
length: 17; J: TRBJ1-2; D: .; V: TRBV28; size: .; DNA: TGTGCCAGCAGTTTATTAACCCCCCCGACGGCTAACTATGGCTACACCTTC; CDR3: CASSLLTPPTANYGYTF
length: 12; J: TRBJ2-1; D: TRBD1; V: TRBV30; size: .; DNA: TGTGCCTGGAGCGGCGACAGGGCAGGGCAGTTCTTC; CDR3: CAWSGDRAGQFF
length: 15; J: TRBJ1-3; D: .; V: TRBV5-8; size: .; DNA: TGTGCCAGCAGCTTGGGACGGAACATCGGAAACACCATATATTTT; CDR3: CASSLGRNIGNTIYF
length: 13; J: TRBJ2-7; D: .; V: TRBV13; size: .; DNA: TGTGCCAGCAGAATCATCGGGACCGGTGAGCAGTACTTC; CDR3: CASRIIGTGEQYF
length: 11; J: TRBJ2-7; D: .; V: TRBV2; size: .; DNA: TGTGCCAGCGCTATGGACTACGAGCAGTACTTC; CDR3: CASAMDYEQYF
length: 15; J: TRBJ2-7; D: TRBD1; V: TRBV19; size: .; DNA: TGTGCCAGTAGTCCGGGACAGGCCCCCTCCTACGAGCAGTACTTC; CDR3: CASSPGQAPSYEQYF
length: 13; J: TRBJ2-5; D: .; V: TRBV7-9; size: .; DNA: TGTGCCAGCAGTGCAGGGGTACAAGAGACCCAGTACTTC; CDR3: CASSAGVQETQYF
length: 14; J: TRBJ1-5; D: .; V: TRBV9; size: .; DNA: TGTGCCAGCAGCGAGGGGGGAGACAGTCAGCCCCAGCATTTT; CDR3: CASSEGGDSQPQHF
length: 15; J: TRBJ1-5; D: TRBD1; V: TRBV9; size: .; DNA: TGTGCCAGCAGTACCGGACAGGGGAGAGATCAGCCCCAGCATTTT; CDR3: CASSTGQGRDQPQHF
length: 15; J: TRBJ2-2; D: TRBD2; V: TRBV5-1; size: .; DNA: TGCGCCAGCAGCCCCTCCAGCGGGAGGTCCGGGGAGCTGTTTTTT; CDR3: CASSPSSGRSGELFF
length: 12; J: TRBJ2-5; D: .; V: TRBV4-1; size: .; DNA: TGCGCCAGCAGCCAAGTTGTCGGCAGGAAGGACTTC; CDR3: CASSQVVGRKDF
length: 16; J: TRBJ2-7; D: TRBD2; V: TRBV25-1; size: .; DNA: TGTGCCAGCAGTGGAGCCGTTGGACTAGTCGACTACGAGCAGTACTTC; CDR3: CASSGAVGLVDYEQYF
length: 14; J: TRBJ1-5; D: TRBD1; V: TRBV19; size: once; DNA: TGTGCCAGTAGTCCCGGGACAGGGTATATGCCCCAGCATTTT; CDR3: CASSPGTGYMPQHF
length: 14; J: TRBJ2-7; D: .; V: TRBV7-6; size: few; DNA: TGTGCCAGCAGTCACGGGACGGACTACTACGAGCAGTACTTC; CDR3: CASSHGTDYYEQYF
length: 17; J: TRBJ2-1; D: .; V: TRBV7-9; size: .; DNA: TGTGCCAGCAGCCTTAATAGGGGATCGAGCTCCTACAATGAGCAGTTCTTC; CDR3: CASSLNRGSSSYNEQFF
length: 13; J: TRBJ1-3; D: TRBD1; V: TRBV27; size: .; DNA: TGTGCCAGCAGTTTATATGGGACAGTCCCCATATATTTT; CDR3: CASSLYGTVPIYF
length: 14; J: TRBJ1-1; D: .; V: TRBV27; size: .; DNA: TGTGCCAGCAGTTTGTCGGGCCTGAACACTGAAGCTTTCTTT; CDR3: CASSLSGLNTEAFF
length: 14; J: TRBJ1-6; D: .; V: TRBV30; size: .; DNA: TGTGCCTGGGACGAGGGGACTTCGGGTTCACCCCTCCACTTT; CDR3: CAWDEGTSGSPLHF
length: 15; J: TRBJ1-5; D: .; V: TRBV2; size: .; DNA: TGTGCCAGCAGCCCCGGGACAATCGACAATCAGCCCCAGCATTTT; CDR3: CASSPGTIDNQPQHF
length: 12; J: TRBJ2-4; D: .; V: TRBV7-8; size: .; DNA: TGTGCCAGCAGTGGACCCCAAAACATTCAGTACTTC; CDR3: CASSGPQNIQYF
length: 13; J: TRBJ1-1; D: .; V: TRBV14; size: .; DNA: TGTGCCAGCAGCGCTTTTGAAGACACTGAAGCTTTCTTT; CDR3: CASSAFEDTEAFF
length: 15; J: TRBJ1-5; D: .; V: TRBV2; size: .; DNA: TGTGCCAGCAGGGAGGGACTCTATAGCAATCAGCCCCAGCATTTT; CDR3: CASREGLYSNQPQHF
length: 16; J: TRBJ2-5; D: TRBD1; V: TRBV19; size: .; DNA: TGTGCCAGTAGTCCAGAGACAGGGGGCCAGGGGGAGACCCAGTACTTC; CDR3: CASSPETGGQGETQYF
length: 14; J: TRBJ2-7; D: .; V: TRBV11-1; size: .; DNA: TGTGCCAGCAGCGCCCCACAGAGCTCCTACGAGCAGTACTTC; CDR3: CASSAPQSSYEQYF
length: 17; J: TRBJ2-6; D: .; V: TRBV27; size: .; DNA: TGTGCCAGCAGTCCCCAGAGGGGAGAGGCTGGGGCCAACGTCCTGACTTTC; CDR3: CASSPQRGEAGANVLTF
length: 13; J: TRBJ1-5; D: .; V: TRBV4-1; size: .; DNA: TGCGCCAGCAGCCAAGGGGTTAGGCAGCCCCAGCATTTT; CDR3: CASSQGVRQPQHF
length: 14; J: TRBJ1-3; D: .; V: TRBV5-6; size: .; DNA: TGTGCCAGCAGCTTGGGCAATTCGCTAAACACCATATATTTT; CDR3: CASSLGNSLNTIYF
length: 14; J: TRBJ1-2; D: .; V: TRBV29-1; size: .; DNA: TGCAGCGTTGAAGGCCCGGCCCTTAACTATGGCTACACCTTC; CDR3: CSVEGPALNYGYTF
length: 15; J: TRBJ1-4; D: .; V: TRBV2; size: .; DNA: TGTGCCAGCGGGAAGGAGAAGGCAACTAATGAAAAACTGTTTTTT; CDR3: CASGKEKATNEKLFF
length: 16; J: TRBJ1-3; D: .; V: TRBV28; size: .; DNA: TGTGCCAGCAGCCCTGGTATAGCTGGCTCTGGAAACACCATATATTTT; CDR3: CASSPGIAGSGNTIYF
length: 13; J: TRBJ2-3; D: .; V: TRBV28; size: .; DNA: TGTGCCAGCAAGTCTTCCTTTCGGGATACGCAGTATTTT; CDR3: CASKSSFRDTQYF
length: 14; J: TRBJ2-1; D: TRBD2; V: TRBV4-1; size: .; DNA: TGCGCCAGCAGCCAAAGGCTAGCGGGAGAGGAGCAGTTCTTC; CDR3: CASSQRLAGEEQFF
length: 15; J: TRBJ1-6; D: .; V: TRBV19; size: once; DNA: TGTGCCAGTAGTCCCCGGGACACGTGGGATTCACCCCTCCACTTT; CDR3: CASSPRDTWDSPLHF
length: 16; J: TRBJ1-1; D: .; V: TRBV29-1; size: .; DNA: TGCAGCGTGACGGGTTCCCCTATGGTAACGAACACTGAAGCTTTCTTT; CDR3: CSVTGSPMVTNTEAFF
length: 16; J: TRBJ2-7; D: TRBD2; V: TRBV9; size: .; DNA: TGTGCCAGCAGCGTGCAGGGGCCAGCGGGAGATGTCGAGCAGTACTTC; CDR3: CASSVQGPAGDVEQYF